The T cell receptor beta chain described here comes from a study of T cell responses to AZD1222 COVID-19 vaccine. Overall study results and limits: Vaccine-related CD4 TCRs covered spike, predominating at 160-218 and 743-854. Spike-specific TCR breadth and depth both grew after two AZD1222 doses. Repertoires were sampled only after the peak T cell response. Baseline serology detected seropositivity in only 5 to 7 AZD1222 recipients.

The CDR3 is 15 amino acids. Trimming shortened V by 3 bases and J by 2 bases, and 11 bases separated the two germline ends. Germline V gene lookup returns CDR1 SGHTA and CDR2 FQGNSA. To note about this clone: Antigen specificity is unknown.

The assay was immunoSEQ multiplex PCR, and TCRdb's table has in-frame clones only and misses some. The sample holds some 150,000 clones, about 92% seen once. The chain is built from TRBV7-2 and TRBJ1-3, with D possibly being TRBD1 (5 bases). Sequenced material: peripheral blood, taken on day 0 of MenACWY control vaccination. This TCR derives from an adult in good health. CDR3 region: CASSFRQGAGNTIYF. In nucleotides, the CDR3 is TGTGCCAGCAGCTTTAGGCAGGGCGCTGGAAACACCATATATTTT.